A selection of T cell receptor beta chains follows, all from one sample in a study of Graves' ophthalmopathy and Graves' hyperthyroidism. TCRdb independently ran MiXCR on the multiplex PCR reads; one entry per CDR3 protein. The sample comprises 300,000 to 350,000 distinct CDR3 sequences, roughly 16% of which are singletons, and 12% rests with the top ten. The sequenced sample consisted of peripheral blood. The source is an adult man with Graves' ophthalmopathy. The CDR3 runs from the conserved cysteine through the conserved F or W. D genes are given only for firm matches. Clone size is shown for a subset of rows, as once, few, many or a class of expanded clone.

TGTGCCAGCAGTCCCGCGGGACCGGGTGGGACCGGGGAGCTGTCTTTT | CASSPAGPGGTGELSF | TRBJ2-2 | NA | NA | TRBV12-3/TRBV12-4
TGTGCCAGCCATCCCGGGAACACCGGGGAGCTGTTTTTT | CASHPGNTGELFF | TRBJ2-2 | NA | many | TRBV12-3/TRBV12-4
TGTGCCAGCAGACCGGGACTAGATTTCTACGAGCAGTACTTC | CASRPGLDFYEQYF | TRBJ2-7 | TRBD2 | many | TRBV27
TGTGCCAGCAGCTTACTCGGAGGGGCTCCGAGTCTGTTTTTT | CASSLLGGAPSLFF | TRBJ2-2 | NA | many | TRBV7-9
TGTGCCTGGAGGTCCGGGGGGCGGACCGGGGAGCTGTTTTTT | CAWRSGGRTGELFF | TRBJ2-2 | NA | many | TRBV30
TGTGCCAGCAGCCCGGGGGCGGGGGTGATGAACACCGGGGAGCTGTTTTTT | CASSPGAGVMNTGELFF | TRBJ2-2 | NA | many | TRBV27
TGTGCCAGCAGTTTCCGACAGGGACCCAATCAGCCCCAGCATTTT | CASSFRQGPNQPQHF | TRBJ1-5 | TRBD1 | NA | TRBV27
TGCAGTGCCAATCCCCGGACTAGCCTCACCGGGGAGCTGTTTTTT | CSANPRTSLTGELFF | TRBJ2-2 | TRBD2 | NA | TRBV20-1
TGTGCCAGCAGTCGGGGGGGGCAGGGGGTCAGAGAGACCCAGTACTTC | CASSRGGQGVRETQYF | TRBJ2-5 | NA | many | TRBV12-3/TRBV12-4
TGTGCCAGCAGCTTAGTAGACGGCTACGAGCAGTACTTC | CASSLVDGYEQYF | TRBJ2-7 | NA | NA | TRBV11-1
TGCGCCAGCAGCCAAGTCCCGGGACAGCCTTACGAGCAGTACTTC | CASSQVPGQPYEQYF | TRBJ2-7 | TRBD1 | many | TRBV4-3
TGTGCCAGCAGCTTCTTGGGCCGCGTCTACGAGCAGTACTTC | CASSFLGRVYEQYF | TRBJ2-7 | NA | NA | TRBV7-2
TGCAGTGCTCCCCGGGACAACGATAGCAATCAGCCCCAGCATTTT | CSAPRDNDSNQPQHF | TRBJ1-5 | NA | many | TRBV20-1
TGTGCCAGCAGCTTTCGTCGGGGGAACACCGGGGAGCTGTTTTTT | CASSFRRGNTGELFF | TRBJ2-2 | NA | many | TRBV11-2
TGTGCCAGCAGTCCCCGGACAGGGTCGAAGTTGGGGGCCAACGTCCTGACTTTC | CASSPRTGSKLGANVLTF | TRBJ2-6 | TRBD1 | few | TRBV6-2/TRBV6-3
TGTGCCAGCAGCTCGGGACCGGTGAACACTGAAGCTTTCTTT | CASSSGPVNTEAFF | TRBJ1-1 | NA | many | TRBV7-9
TGTGCCAGCAGTGTCCGGGACAGACAAGAGACCCAGTACTTC | CASSVRDRQETQYF | TRBJ2-5 | TRBD1 | many | TRBV27
TGCAGCGCCCGGGGAGCAGGGGCGGCCACCGGGGAGCTGTTTTTT | CSARGAGAATGELFF | TRBJ2-2 | NA | many | TRBV29-1
TGTGCCTGGAGTGGGACAGGGCATCAGCCCCAGCATTTT | CAWSGTGHQPQHF | TRBJ1-5 | TRBD1 | many | TRBV30
TGTGCCAGCAGTCACCGAACCTTCGACGGAGCTAATTCACCCCTCCACTTT | CASSHRTFDGANSPLHF | TRBJ1-6 | NA | many | TRBV6-5
TGCAGCGCTCCTGAATGGGAACACGGACACCAGTACTTC | CSAPEWEHGHQYF | TRBJ2-5 | NA | NA | TRBV29-1
TGTGCCAGCAGTTCCGGGACAAAACAAACCGGGGAGCTGTTTTTT | CASSSGTKQTGELFF | TRBJ2-2 | NA | many | TRBV6-2/TRBV6-3
TGCAGCGCAGAACCGGGACAGCTTGAAAACTATGGCTACACCTTC | CSAEPGQLENYGYTF | TRBJ1-2 | TRBD1 | many | TRBV29-1
TGTGCCAGCGCAGCAGGGAAAGAGACCCAGTACTTC | CASAAGKETQYF | TRBJ2-5 | NA | NA | TRBV12-3/TRBV12-4
TGTGCCAGCAGTGGGTGGGAAACCTACGAGCAGTACTTC | CASSGWETYEQYF | TRBJ2-7 | NA | few | TRBV6-1
TGTGCCAGCAGAGCTTCTGGAAACACCATATATTTT | CASRASGNTIYF | TRBJ1-3 | NA | many | TRBV6-5
TGCAGCGTTGTGGGGGGGACAGGGGAAGCTTTCTTT | CSVVGGTGEAFF | TRBJ1-1 | TRBD1 | many | TRBV29-1
TGTGCCAGCCTACGCGAGCCGATCGGGGAGACCCAGTACTTC | CASLREPIGETQYF | TRBJ2-5 | NA | many | TRBV6-5
TGTGCCAGTAGTATGTCGGGGATTGAAGCTTTCTTT | CASSMSGIEAFF | TRBJ1-1 | NA | many | TRBV19
TGTGCCAGCAGCTTGATCTCGGCCGCGACCTACGAGCAGTACTTC | CASSLISAATYEQYF | TRBJ2-7 | NA | many | TRBV5-5
TGTGCCAGCAGCTCCCCGGGACAAAGGGTCTACGAGCAGTACTTC | CASSSPGQRVYEQYF | TRBJ2-7 | NA | many | TRBV11-2
TGTGCCAGCAGCTTAGGCAGTCTCCGAGAGACCCAGTACTTC | CASSLGSLRETQYF | TRBJ2-5 | NA | many | TRBV11-2
TGTGCCAGCAGTTACAACCCCACGGCGGGGGATTTCCAAGAGACCCAGTACTTC | CASSYNPTAGDFQETQYF | TRBJ2-5 | TRBD2 | many | TRBV6-5
TGTGCCAGCAGAAAGAGGGGCACGGGATACGAGCAGTACTTC | CASRKRGTGYEQYF | TRBJ2-7 | NA | many | TRBV6-5
TGTGCCAGCAGGGCGGGGGTGGAGACCCAGTACTTC | CASRAGVETQYF | TRBJ2-5 | TRBD2 | many | TRBV11-2
TGTGCCAGCAGTTACACCGCGGGGGTCTATGGCTACACCTTC | CASSYTAGVYGYTF | TRBJ1-2 | NA | NA | TRBV6-2/TRBV6-3
TGCAGTGCTAGTAAAGACGGTCTATTCAATTCACCCCTCCACTTT | CSASKDGLFNSPLHF | TRBJ1-6 | NA | many | TRBV20-1
TGTGCCAGCAGTCGACAGGGGTATAATTCACCCCTCCACTTT | CASSRQGYNSPLHF | TRBJ1-6 | TRBD1 | many | TRBV6-1
TGCGCCAGCAGCTTGCCAGGGGTCACCTACGAGCAGTACTTC | CASSLPGVTYEQYF | TRBJ2-7 | NA | many | TRBV5-1
TGTGCCAGCACTACGGGGTGGGAAGAGACCCAGTACTTC | CASTTGWEETQYF | TRBJ2-5 | NA | NA | TRBV6-1
TGTGCCAGCAGGTTCACCGGGACTAGCGGGAGGTACGAGCAGTACTTC | CASRFTGTSGRYEQYF | TRBJ2-7 | TRBD2 | NA | TRBV2
TGCGCCAGCAGCTTGCGGCCGGGGGCCTACGAGCAGTACTTC | CASSLRPGAYEQYF | TRBJ2-7 | NA | NA | TRBV5-1
TGTGCCAGCAGCCGCCAGACAGGGGGCGCGTATGGCTACACCTTC | CASSRQTGGAYGYTF | TRBJ1-2 | TRBD1 | many | TRBV27
TGCAGTGCTAGAGATCACGGGACTAGTTTCCACGAGCAGTACTTC | CSARDHGTSFHEQYF | TRBJ2-7 | TRBD2 | many | TRBV20-1
TGCGCCAGCAGCCAAGATCCCCTGGCGGGAGCGGAGGAGCAGTACTTC | CASSQDPLAGAEEQYF | TRBJ2-7 | TRBD2 | many | TRBV4-1
TGTGCCAGCAGGGCTGGGGTCGAGCAGTACTTC | CASRAGVEQYF | TRBJ2-7 | NA | many | TRBV11-2
TGTGCCAGCAGTGACACCTATCTAGCGGGAGCGGGTACGCAGTATTTT | CASSDTYLAGAGTQYF | TRBJ2-3 | TRBD2 | few | TRBV6-4
TGCAGTGCTAGATGGAGGGAGACGGACTACGAGCAGTACTTC | CSARWRETDYEQYF | TRBJ2-7 | NA | many | TRBV20-1
TGTGCCAGCAGCATCCTGAGCGGGGTAAGCTCCTACGAGCAGTACTTC | CASSILSGVSSYEQYF | TRBJ2-7 | TRBD2 | many | TRBV3-1